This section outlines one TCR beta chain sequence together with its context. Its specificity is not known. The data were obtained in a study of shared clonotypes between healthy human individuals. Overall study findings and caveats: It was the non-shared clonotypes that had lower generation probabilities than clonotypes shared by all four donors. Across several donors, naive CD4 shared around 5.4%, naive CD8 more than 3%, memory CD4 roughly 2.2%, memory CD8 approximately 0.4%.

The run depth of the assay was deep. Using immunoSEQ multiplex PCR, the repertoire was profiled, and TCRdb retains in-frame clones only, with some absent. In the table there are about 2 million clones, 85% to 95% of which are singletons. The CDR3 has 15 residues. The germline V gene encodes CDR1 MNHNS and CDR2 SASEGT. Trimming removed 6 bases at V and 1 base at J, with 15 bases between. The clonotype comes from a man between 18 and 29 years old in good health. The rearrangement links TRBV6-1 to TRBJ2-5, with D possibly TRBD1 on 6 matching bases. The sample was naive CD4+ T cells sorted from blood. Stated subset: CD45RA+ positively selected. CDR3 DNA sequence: TGTGCCAGCAGCCTCCGACAGGCAGGCCAAGAGACCCAGTACTTC. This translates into CASSLRQAGQETQYF.